These T cell receptor beta chains were read from a single sample in a study of CD8 T cells in Susac syndrome. TCRdb fed the immunoSEQ multiplex PCR reads into MiXCR, producing one record per CDR3 protein. The sample yields roughly 180,000 distinct CDR3 sequences, roughly 94% seen once. The source material was CD4+ T cells from PBMCs. The receptors come from a human donor with Susac syndrome. The CDR3 runs from the conserved cysteine through the conserved F or W. The D gene is left open where the match is weak.

j_call | d_call | v_call | cdr3_aa | cdr3_nt
TRBJ1-2 | - | TRBV30 | CAWSDGASRGYTF | TGTGCCTGGAGTGACGGGGCGTCGCGTGGCTACACCTTC
TRBJ2-4 | TRBD2 | TRBV20-1 | CSASNVLAAQTQIQYF | TGCAGTGCCTCAAATGTTCTAGCGGCCCAAACTCAAATTCAGTACTTC
TRBJ2-1 | TRBD1 | TRBV20-1 | CSARATPRTGGWPQNYNEQFF | TGCAGTGCTAGGGCTACACCGCGCACAGGGGGCTGGCCCCAGAATTACAATGAGCAGTTCTTC
TRBJ2-7 | TRBD2 | TRBV7-9 | CASSLGGGRVSYEQYF | TGTGCCAGCAGCTTAGGAGGCGGGAGGGTCTCCTACGAGCAGTACTTC
TRBJ1-1 | TRBD1 | TRBV12-3/TRBV12-4 | CASNLGQEAFF | TGTGCCAGCAACCTGGGACAGGAAGCTTTCTTT
TRBJ2-3 | - | TRBV10-3 | CAINRDGASTDTQYF | TGTGCCATCAACCGGGACGGTGCTAGCACAGATACGCAGTATTTT
TRBJ2-1 | TRBD2 | TRBV5-6 | CASSSPLAGVYNEQFF | TGTGCCAGCAGTTCTCCGCTAGCGGGGGTATACAATGAGCAGTTCTTC
TRBJ2-1 | - | TRBV20-1 | CSVRENPYNEQFF | TGCAGTGTACGGGAGAATCCCTACAATGAGCAGTTCTTC
TRBJ1-4 | - | TRBV4-1 | CASSQSGGPGVEKLFF | TGCGCCAGCAGCCAGTCCGGAGGGCCGGGGGTCGAAAAACTGTTTTTT
TRBJ1-1 | - | TRBV29-1 | CSVTGRLAPEAFF | TGCAGCGTCACCGGACGCCTAGCTCCTGAAGCTTTCTTT